Described below is a single T cell receptor (beta chain) sequence and its context. The data stem from a study of graft-versus-host responses after intestinal transplantation. Here immunoSEQ multiplex PCR was the method, and the copy in TCRdb shows in-frame clones only, minus some. The sample has some 45,000 clones; roughly 90% are singletons. CDR3 size: 14 residues. Trimming cost V 4 bases and J 3 bases; bases outside gene matches: 2. Germline-derived CDR1 and CDR2 are SGDLS and YYNGEE. This receptor was identified in a human patient who received an intestinal transplant, so some T cells may come from the graft donor. The specimen was PBMCs, collected 524 days after transplant. The chain carries TRBV9 and TRBJ2-7; 12 bases fit TRBD2. CDR3 loop: CASSMGLAGYEQYF. CDR3 coding DNA: TGTGCCAGCAGCATGGGACTAGCGGGCTACGAGCAGTACTTC.